This T cell receptor (beta chain) stems from a study of blood T cells in healthy people across ages. Whole-study findings and limits: Possibly confounding the expanded clonotype changes was the fact that donor CMV status was unknown. The study found more naive CD4+ cells and higher diversity in long-lived than aged donors.

The authors ran a second PCR of 7 to 11 cycles using a sample-barcoded 5' primer and a J-beta primer mix. MiXCR, run by TCRdb on the 5' RACE reads, gives a single entry per CDR3 protein. The data contain 800,000 to 950,000 distinct CDR3 sequences, approximately 49% of them singletons. This clonotype was observed once. Its antigen is not known. Germline values: CDR1 SGHRS, CDR2 YFSETQ. There are 17 residues in the CDR3. V was cut by 4 bases and J by 0 bases, with 14 bases left in between. Sequenced material: blood. The TCR originated in a man aged 25-40 years in good health. This chain connects TRBV5-1 to TRBJ1-6; maybe TRBD1 (5 bases). The CDR3 coding sequence is TGCGCCAGCAGCGCCGGGACGGCTAGCTCCTATAATTCACCCCTCCACTTT. The encoded protein is CASSAGTASSYNSPLHF. Full variable domain (outside the CDR3, taken from reference TRBV5-1 and TRBJ1-6): KAGVTQTPRYLIKTRGQQVTLSCSPISGHRSVSWYQQTPGQGLQFLFEYFSETQRNKGNFPGRFSGRQFSNSRSEMNVSTLELGDSALYLCASSAGTASSYNSPLHFGNGTRLTVT.